The 6 T cell receptor beta chains below come from one sample, sequenced in a study of human T cells and chemical hapten exposure. Time point reported: patch test 3, about 24 weeks after DPC sensitization. The treatment is: therapeutic diphenylcyclopropenone sensitization with weekly scalp DPC. TCRdb reprocessed the RACE reads via MiXCR and lists one record per CDR3 protein. The table records 130,000 or so distinct CDR3 sequences, roughly 10% of them present only once. The input for sequencing was whole blood, taken in connection with sensitization to the hapten diphenylcyclopropenone (DPC). The receptors were gathered from a woman in her forties or fifties with alopecia areata. Some clones in this sample may be carry-over from other donors' samples.

This clonotype was seen more than once but under ten times. V usage is TRBV2 and J usage is TRBJ2-1; 11 positions match TRBD2. This CDR3 has 14 amino acids. In germline, CDR1 is SNHLY, CDR2 FYNNEI. The trim removed 6 bases at V and 3 bases at J, leaving 1 base unmatched. The CDR3 reads CASRTSGVYNEQFF. CDR3 nucleotides: TGTGCCAGCAGGACTAGCGGGGTCTACAATGAGCAGTTCTTC.

The chain couples TRBV11-2 to TRBJ1-5; D is possibly TRBD1 (6 bases). Germline V CDR1 and CDR2: SGHAT, FQNNGV. The CDR3 consists of 16 residues. Trimming took 1 base from V and 5 from J, leaving 15 bases between them. The CDR3 region is CASSLGTAMHYQPQHF. As DNA, the CDR3 is TGTGCCAGCAGCTTAGGGACAGCCATGCACTATCAGCCCCAGCATTTT.

This chain uses TRBV28 with TRBJ2-6; 9 nucleotides align to TRBD1. V lost 8 bases to trimming and J lost 0 bases; unmatched junction nucleotides: 5. CDR1 MDHEN and CDR2 SYDVKM come from the germline V gene. CDR3 length equals 16 residues. The CDR3 DNA reads TGTGCCAGCGTTGGACAGGGGAGCTCTGGGGCCAACGTCCTGACTTTC. Encoded protein: CASVGQGSSGANVLTF.

This chain joins TRBV7-8 and TRBJ1-1; 11 nucleotides agree with TRBD1. Germline trimming cut 4 bases from V and 1 base from J; bases unmatched to any gene: 8. The CDR3 runs 17 residues. Germline V gene sequence: CDR1 SGHVS, CDR2 FQNEAQ. In DNA, the CDR3 is TGTGCCAGCAGCTCAGAGGGGACAGGGGGAGGGAACACTGAAGCTTTCTTT. Protein product: CASSSEGTGGGNTEAFF.

The CDR3 region has the DNA TGCAGCGTTGCAAGACAGAACACTGAAGCTTTCTTT. As protein: CSVARQNTEAFF. This sequence joins TRBV29-1 and TRBJ1-1; no clear D. Germline V gene sequence: CDR1 SQVTM, CDR2 ANQGSEA. The CDR3 contains 12 residues. V was cut by 4 bases and J by 1 base, with 7 bases left in between. Supplemented by reference TRBV29-1 and TRBJ1-1, the full variable domain reads SAVISQKPSRDICQRGTSLTIQCQVDSQVTMMFWYRQQPGQSLTLIATANQGSEATYESGFVIDKFPISRPNLTFSTLTVSNMSPEDSSIYLCSVARQNTEAFFGQGTRLTVV.

Only a few counts were recorded for this clonotype. In DNA, the CDR3 is TGTGCCAGCAGCCAAGGTCCCCTGTCCTACGAGCAGTACTTC. It specifies CASSQGPLSYEQYF. The chain links TRBV3-1 to TRBJ2-7; no clear D gene. Trimming cost V 1 base and J 1 base, with 8 bases left between them. CDR3 length: 14 residues. In germline, CDR1 is LGHDT, CDR2 YNNKEL (reference sequence).